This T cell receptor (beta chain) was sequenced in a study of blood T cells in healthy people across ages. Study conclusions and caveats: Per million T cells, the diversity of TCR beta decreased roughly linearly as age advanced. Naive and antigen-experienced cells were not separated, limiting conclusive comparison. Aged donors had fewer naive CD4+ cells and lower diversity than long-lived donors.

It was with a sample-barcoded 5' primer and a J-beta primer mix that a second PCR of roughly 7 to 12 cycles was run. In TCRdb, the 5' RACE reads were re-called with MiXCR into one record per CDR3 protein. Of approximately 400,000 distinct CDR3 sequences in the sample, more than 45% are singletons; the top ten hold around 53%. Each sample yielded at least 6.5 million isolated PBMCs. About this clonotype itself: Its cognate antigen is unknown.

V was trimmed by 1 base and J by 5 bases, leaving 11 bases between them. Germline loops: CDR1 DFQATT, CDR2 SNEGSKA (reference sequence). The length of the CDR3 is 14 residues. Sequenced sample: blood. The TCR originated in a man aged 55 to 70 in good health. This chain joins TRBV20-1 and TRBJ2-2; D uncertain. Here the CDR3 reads CSARGRSLTGELFF. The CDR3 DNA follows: TGCAGTGCTAGAGGCAGATCCCTAACCGGGGAGCTGTTTTTT.